This T cell receptor (beta chain) was obtained from a study of naive and memory T cell subsets. Study-wide findings and caveats: This RNA-based method may be sensitive to activation-related transcript changes.

In its sample, this clonotype was seen many times. The antigen remains unidentified. V shed 1 base and J shed 9 bases, with 19 bases lying between them. The V gene's germline CDR1 is SGHAT and CDR2 FQNNGV. The CDR3 is 16 residues long. Four PCR rounds used nested alpha and beta constant region primers plus the SP2 primer. For blood and skin samples, reverse transcription used TCR alpha and beta constant primers. TCRdb fed the 5' RACE reads into MiXCR, producing one record per CDR3 protein. The sample holds about 62,000 distinct CDR3 sequences, approximately 8% seen once. TCR cDNA received a 3' ligated oligonucleotide that carried a UMI. RNA was extracted from approximately 2.4 ml of whole blood of healthy adults.

This chain joins TRBV11-2 and TRBJ1-5, with no clear D. The sequence was obtained from a female donor in good health. The CDR3 spells CASSLGGQGFGVPQHF. The CDR3 nucleotides are TGTGCCAGCAGCTTAGGAGGGCAAGGGTTCGGTGTGCCCCAGCATTTT. The whole variable domain, remainder taken from reference TRBV11-2 and TRBJ1-5, is EAGVAQSPRYKIIEKRQSVAFWCNPISGHATLYWYQQILGQGPKLLIQFQNNGVVDDSQLPKDRFSAERLKGVDSTLKIQPAKLEDSAVYLCASSLGGQGFGVPQHFGDGTRLSIL.